A selection of T cell receptor beta chains follows, all from one sample in a study of STAT5B mutations in CD4+ large granular lymphocyte leukemia. Only in-frame clones appear in the TCRdb table, and some are missing; sequencing was by immunoSEQ multiplex PCR. The profile shows about 30,000 clones, roughly three quarters of them singletons. Material for sequencing was CD4+ T cells from blood buffy coats. Every receptor here comes from a human donor in good health. CDR3s include the opening cysteine and the closing phenylalanine or tryptophan. D genes are given only for firm matches. The size entry is marked missing in some rows and otherwise reads once, few, many or a size class.

D: NA; V: TRBV5-1; length: 12; J: TRBJ2-2; size: NA; DNA: TGCGCCAGCCGTTTTCAAGCCGGGGAGCTGTTTTTT; CDR3: CASRFQAGELFF
D: TRBD1; V: TRBV7-2; length: 17; J: TRBJ2-7; size: NA; DNA: TGTGCCAGCAGCATAATCGGCGGGACAGGGACCTCCTACGAGCAGTACTTC; CDR3: CASSIIGGTGTSYEQYF
D: NA; V: TRBV19; length: 16; J: TRBJ1-1; size: NA; DNA: TGTGCCAGTAGAATCCACCGGGACACCGGAAACACTGAAGCTTTCTTT; CDR3: CASRIHRDTGNTEAFF
D: NA; V: TRBV7-2; length: 14; J: TRBJ1-2; size: NA; DNA: TGTGCCAGCAGTCAGGGTGCGGAAAACTATGGCTACACCTTC; CDR3: CASSQGAENYGYTF
D: NA; V: TRBV5-1; length: 13; J: TRBJ2-5; size: NA; DNA: TGCGCCAGCAGCTTGTCCGGGATTGAGACCCAGTACTTC; CDR3: CASSLSGIETQYF
D: NA; V: TRBV9; length: 15; J: TRBJ1-3; size: NA; DNA: TGTGCCAGCAGCGTAGATGGGGGAACTGGAAACACCATATATTTT; CDR3: CASSVDGGTGNTIYF
D: NA; V: TRBV5-1; length: 15; J: TRBJ1-4; size: once; DNA: TGCGCCAGCAGCTTAGGGGTTCGGCCCTATGACGAACTGTTTTTT; CDR3: CASSLGVRPYDELFF
D: NA; V: TRBV5-1; length: 14; J: TRBJ1-6; size: NA; DNA: TGCGCCAGCAGCTTGGAAGGGACGCATTCACCCCTCCACTTT; CDR3: CASSLEGTHSPLHF
D: NA; V: TRBV4-1; length: 16; J: TRBJ2-6; size: few; DNA: TGCGCCAGCAGCCAAGATCCGGGGGCTGGGGCCAACGTCCTGACTTTC; CDR3: CASSQDPGAGANVLTF
D: NA; V: TRBV27; length: 12; J: TRBJ1-6; size: NA; DNA: TGTGCCAGCAGACTAGGCGTCTCGCCCCTCCACTTT; CDR3: CASRLGVSPLHF
D: TRBD1; V: TRBV19; length: 14; J: TRBJ1-2; size: NA; DNA: TGTGCCAGTACCGGGACAGGGTATGGGTATGGCTACACCTTC; CDR3: CASTGTGYGYGYTF
D: NA; V: TRBV30; length: 13; J: TRBJ2-7; size: NA; DNA: TGTGCCTGGAGTGTCGGGGACCGGTACGAGCAGTACTTC; CDR3: CAWSVGDRYEQYF
D: NA; V: TRBV11-2; length: 14; J: TRBJ2-1; size: NA; DNA: TGTGCCAGCGCCCCGGGGGTTAGTTACAATGAGCAGTTCTTC; CDR3: CASAPGVSYNEQFF
D: NA; V: TRBV6-1; length: 11; J: TRBJ2-7; size: NA; DNA: TGTGCCAGCACGAGGGGCTACGAGCAGTACTTC; CDR3: CASTRGYEQYF
D: TRBD1; V: TRBV5-4; length: 14; J: TRBJ1-2; size: NA; DNA: TGTGCCAGCAGCCCGCCGGGGACAGGCTATGGCTACACCTTC; CDR3: CASSPPGTGYGYTF
D: NA; V: TRBV19; length: 14; J: TRBJ2-2; size: NA; DNA: TGTGCCAGTAGTATAAGGGAACAGGTCGGGGAGCTGTTTTTT; CDR3: CASSIREQVGELFF
D: NA; V: TRBV6-5; length: 16; J: TRBJ2-1; size: NA; DNA: TGTGCCAGCAGTTACTCTGGTCTAGCGCCCAACAATGAGCAGTTCTTC; CDR3: CASSYSGLAPNNEQFF
D: TRBD1; V: TRBV5-1; length: 14; J: TRBJ2-7; size: NA; DNA: TGCGCCAGCAGCTTGGTACAGGGGATCGGCGAGCAGTACTTC; CDR3: CASSLVQGIGEQYF
D: NA; V: TRBV10-1; length: 15; J: TRBJ1-2; size: NA; DNA: TGCGCCAGCAGTCCGGGACTCCAAGTAAACTATGGCTACACCTTC; CDR3: CASSPGLQVNYGYTF
D: NA; V: TRBV7-2; length: 15; J: TRBJ2-3; size: NA; DNA: TGTGCCAGCAGCTTAGGAGAGCGGTACACAGATACGCAGTATTTT; CDR3: CASSLGERYTDTQYF
D: NA; V: TRBV5-6; length: 16; J: TRBJ2-6; size: NA; DNA: TGTGCCAGCAGCTCCCTAACAGGCCCCGGGGCCAACGTCCTGACTTTC; CDR3: CASSSLTGPGANVLTF
D: NA; V: TRBV25-1; length: 9; J: TRBJ2-5; size: NA; DNA: TGTGCCAGCACAGAGACCCAGTACTTC; CDR3: CASTETQYF
D: NA; V: TRBV21-1; length: 11; J: TRBJ2-7; size: NA; DNA: TGTGCCAGCAGCCCCTTCGACGAGCAGTACTTC; CDR3: CASSPFDEQYF
D: NA; V: TRBV10-3; length: 15; J: TRBJ2-5; size: NA; DNA: TGTGCCATCAGTGATACAACAGGGTGGTTGGAGACCCAGTACTTC; CDR3: CAISDTTGWLETQYF
D: NA; V: TRBV6-6; length: 13; J: TRBJ1-5; size: NA; DNA: TGTGCCAGCATGCCTATTGGGGTCCAGCCCCAGCATTTT; CDR3: CASMPIGVQPQHF
D: NA; V: TRBV19; length: 12; J: TRBJ1-6; size: once; DNA: TGTGCCAGTAGTATAATTAATTCACCCCTCCACTTT; CDR3: CASSIINSPLHF
D: NA; V: TRBV20-1; length: 11; J: TRBJ1-1; size: few; DNA: TGCAGTGCTAGAGAATCCACTGAAGCTTTCTTT; CDR3: CSARESTEAFF
D: NA; V: TRBV19; length: 12; J: TRBJ2-1; size: NA; DNA: TGTGCCAGTAGTATGGCTTTTAATGAGCAGTTCTTC; CDR3: CASSMAFNEQFF
D: NA; V: TRBV7-9; length: 16; J: TRBJ2-7; size: once; DNA: TGTGCCAGCAGCTTACTGGTCGGATCCCAACCCTACGAGCAGTACTTC; CDR3: CASSLLVGSQPYEQYF
D: NA; V: TRBV7-9; length: 15; J: TRBJ1-2; size: NA; DNA: TGTGCCAGCAGCTTGGAGCTAGGGGGGAGAAGTGGCTACACCTTC; CDR3: CASSLELGGRSGYTF
D: NA; V: TRBV28; length: 16; J: TRBJ1-6; size: few; DNA: TGTGCCAGCAGTTTATTTTGGAGGGGGGGTAATTCACCCCTCCACTTT; CDR3: CASSLFWRGGNSPLHF
D: NA; V: TRBV28; length: 14; J: TRBJ1-6; size: NA; DNA: TGTGCCAGCCTGCTTGGGGGGGAAGGATCACCCCTCCACTTT; CDR3: CASLLGGEGSPLHF
D: TRBD1; V: TRBV5-1; length: 13; J: TRBJ2-7; size: NA; DNA: TGCGCCAGCAGCCAAAGACAGGGGGGCGAGCAGTACTTC; CDR3: CASSQRQGGEQYF
D: NA; V: TRBV5-1; length: 14; J: TRBJ2-3; size: NA; DNA: TGCGCCAGCAGCTCGAACGTGCTCTCAGATACGCAGTATTTT; CDR3: CASSSNVLSDTQYF
D: NA; V: TRBV19; length: 14; J: TRBJ1-6; size: NA; DNA: TGTGCCAGTAGTATTGGAGGGTTGAATTCACCCCTCCACTTT; CDR3: CASSIGGLNSPLHF
D: NA; V: TRBV27; length: 15; J: TRBJ1-5; size: few; DNA: TGTGCCAGCAGTTTTTCGCAAGGGCGCAATCAGCCCCAGCATTTT; CDR3: CASSFSQGRNQPQHF
D: TRBD2; V: TRBV5-1; length: 15; J: TRBJ2-1; size: NA; DNA: TGCGCCAGCAGGAAGGAGCGGGAGTTCCGGGGGGAGCAGTTCTTC; CDR3: CASRKEREFRGEQFF
D: NA; V: TRBV6-1; length: 13; J: TRBJ1-1; size: NA; DNA: TGTGCCAGCAGTAGGGGGAGGGGTACTGAAGCTTTCTTT; CDR3: CASSRGRGTEAFF
D: NA; V: TRBV7-2; length: 13; J: TRBJ2-1; size: once; DNA: TGTGCCAGCAGCTTCGGGACCTACAATGAGCAGTTCTTC; CDR3: CASSFGTYNEQFF
D: NA; V: TRBV14; length: 11; J: TRBJ2-7; size: few; DNA: TGTGCCAGCAGCCAATGGGGAGAGCAGTACTTC; CDR3: CASSQWGEQYF
D: NA; V: TRBV5-1; length: 13; J: TRBJ1-2; size: NA; DNA: TGCGCCAGCAGCCAAGACAGGAACTATGGCTACACCTTC; CDR3: CASSQDRNYGYTF
D: NA; V: TRBV18; length: 13; J: TRBJ2-3; size: NA; DNA: TGTGCCAGCCTCCCCGGGGCCACAGATACGCAGTATTTT; CDR3: CASLPGATDTQYF
D: TRBD1; V: TRBV5-1; length: 15; J: TRBJ1-2; size: NA; DNA: TGCGCCAGCAGCTCTAGGGGGGACAGGAGTTATGGCTACACCTTC; CDR3: CASSSRGDRSYGYTF
D: NA; V: TRBV23-1; length: 16; J: TRBJ1-3; size: NA; DNA: TGCGCCAGCAGTCACCCGACAGAAAACTCTGGAAACACCATATATTTT; CDR3: CASSHPTENSGNTIYF
D: NA; V: TRBV7-8; length: 15; J: TRBJ1-5; size: NA; DNA: TGTGCCAGCAGCCCAGGGACATCGAGCAATCAGCCCCAGCATTTT; CDR3: CASSPGTSSNQPQHF
D: NA; V: TRBV7-3; length: 14; J: TRBJ1-1; size: NA; DNA: TGTGCCAGCAGACGAACCGGGACCAACACTGAAGCTTTCTTT; CDR3: CASRRTGTNTEAFF
D: NA; V: TRBV5-5; length: 14; J: TRBJ2-7; size: NA; DNA: TGTGCCAGCAGCTTGGAGGCAGTCTCCTACGAGCAGTACTTC; CDR3: CASSLEAVSYEQYF
D: TRBD1; V: TRBV30; length: 13; J: TRBJ1-5; size: few; DNA: TGTGCCTGGAGTGGACAGGGGTATCAGCCCCAGCATTTT; CDR3: CAWSGQGYQPQHF
D: NA; V: TRBV7-9; length: 15; J: TRBJ2-3; size: NA; DNA: TGTGCCAGCAGCGGCGGGGCAGTATACACAGATACGCAGTATTTT; CDR3: CASSGGAVYTDTQYF
D: TRBD2; V: TRBV14; length: 16; J: TRBJ2-3; size: NA; DNA: TGTGCCAGCAGCCAAGAGGCGGGAGGGATCACAGATACGCAGTATTTT; CDR3: CASSQEAGGITDTQYF
D: NA; V: TRBV9; length: 14; J: TRBJ1-6; size: NA; DNA: TGTGCCAGCAGCGTAGGCGCGAGGAATTCACCCCTCCACTTT; CDR3: CASSVGARNSPLHF
D: NA; V: TRBV5-1; length: 14; J: TRBJ2-1; size: NA; DNA: TGCGCCAGCAGCGGGGGCCTCGGGGGGCATGAGCAGTTCTTC; CDR3: CASSGGLGGHEQFF
D: NA; V: TRBV28; length: 15; J: TRBJ1-6; size: NA; DNA: TGTGCCAGCAGTGCACAGGTAGGGGGTAATTCACCCCTCCACTTT; CDR3: CASSAQVGGNSPLHF
D: NA; V: TRBV9; length: 15; J: TRBJ2-3; size: once; DNA: TGTGCCAGCAGCCAACAGACTACCCACACAGATACGCAGTATTTT; CDR3: CASSQQTTHTDTQYF
D: TRBD2; V: TRBV30; length: 17; J: TRBJ2-3; size: once; DNA: TGTGCCTGGAGTCCTAGCGGGAGGGGTGTGAGCACAGATACGCAGTATTTT; CDR3: CAWSPSGRGVSTDTQYF
D: NA; V: TRBV23-1; length: 15; J: TRBJ1-2; size: NA; DNA: TGCGCCAGCAGTCAATCAGAGGGAGGTAGTTATGGCTACACCTTC; CDR3: CASSQSEGGSYGYTF